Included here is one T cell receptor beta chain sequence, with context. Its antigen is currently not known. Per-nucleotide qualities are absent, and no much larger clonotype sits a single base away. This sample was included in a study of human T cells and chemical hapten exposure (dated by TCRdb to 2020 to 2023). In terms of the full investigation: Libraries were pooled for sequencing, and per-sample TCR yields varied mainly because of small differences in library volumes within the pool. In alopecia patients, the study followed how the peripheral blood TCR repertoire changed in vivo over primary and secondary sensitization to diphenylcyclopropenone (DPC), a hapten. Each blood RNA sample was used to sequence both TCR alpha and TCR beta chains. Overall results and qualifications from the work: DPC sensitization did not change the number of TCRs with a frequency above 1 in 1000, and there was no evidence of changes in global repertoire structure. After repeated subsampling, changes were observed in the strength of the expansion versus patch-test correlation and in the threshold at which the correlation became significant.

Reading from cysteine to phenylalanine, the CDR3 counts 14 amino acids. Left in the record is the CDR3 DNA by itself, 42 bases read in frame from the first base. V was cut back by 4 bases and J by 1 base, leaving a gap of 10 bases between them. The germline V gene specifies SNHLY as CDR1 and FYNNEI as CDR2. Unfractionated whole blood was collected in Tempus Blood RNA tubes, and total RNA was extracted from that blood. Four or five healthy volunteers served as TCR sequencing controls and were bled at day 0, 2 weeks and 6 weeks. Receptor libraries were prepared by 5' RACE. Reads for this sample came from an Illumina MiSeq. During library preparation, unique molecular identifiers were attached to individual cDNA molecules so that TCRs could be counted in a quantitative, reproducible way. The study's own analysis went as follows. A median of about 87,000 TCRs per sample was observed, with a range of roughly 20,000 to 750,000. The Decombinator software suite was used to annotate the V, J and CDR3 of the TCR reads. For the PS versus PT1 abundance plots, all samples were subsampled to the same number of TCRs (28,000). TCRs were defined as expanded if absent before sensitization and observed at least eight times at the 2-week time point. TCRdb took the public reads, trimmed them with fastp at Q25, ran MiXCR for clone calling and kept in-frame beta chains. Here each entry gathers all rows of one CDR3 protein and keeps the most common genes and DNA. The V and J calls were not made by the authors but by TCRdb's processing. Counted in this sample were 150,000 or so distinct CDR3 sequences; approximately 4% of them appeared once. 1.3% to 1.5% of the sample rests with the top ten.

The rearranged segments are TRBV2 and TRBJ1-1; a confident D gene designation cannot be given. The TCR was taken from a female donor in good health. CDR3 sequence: CASSGSPWNTEAFF. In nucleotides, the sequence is TGTGCCAGCAGTGGCTCTCCGTGGAACACTGAAGCTTTCTTT.